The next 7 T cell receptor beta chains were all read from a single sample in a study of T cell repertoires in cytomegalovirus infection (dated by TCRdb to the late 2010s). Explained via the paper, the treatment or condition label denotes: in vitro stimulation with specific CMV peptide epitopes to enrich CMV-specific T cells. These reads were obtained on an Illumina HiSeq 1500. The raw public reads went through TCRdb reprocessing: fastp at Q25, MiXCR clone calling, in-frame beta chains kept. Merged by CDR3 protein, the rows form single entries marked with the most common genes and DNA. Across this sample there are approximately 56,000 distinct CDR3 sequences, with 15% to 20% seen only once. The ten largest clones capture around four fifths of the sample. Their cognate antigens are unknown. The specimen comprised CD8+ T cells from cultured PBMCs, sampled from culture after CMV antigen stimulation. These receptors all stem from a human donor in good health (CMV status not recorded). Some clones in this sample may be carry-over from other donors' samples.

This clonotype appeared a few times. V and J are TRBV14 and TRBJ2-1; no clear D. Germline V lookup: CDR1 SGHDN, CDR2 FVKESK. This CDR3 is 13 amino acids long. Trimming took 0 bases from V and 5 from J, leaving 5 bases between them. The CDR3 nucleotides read TGTGCCAGCAGCCAAGACGTCCACAATGAGCAGTTCTTC. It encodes CASSQDVHNEQFF.

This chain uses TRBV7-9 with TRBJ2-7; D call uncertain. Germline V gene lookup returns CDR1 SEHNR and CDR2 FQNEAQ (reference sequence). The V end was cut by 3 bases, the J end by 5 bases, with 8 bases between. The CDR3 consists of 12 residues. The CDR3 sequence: CASSFLTHEQYF. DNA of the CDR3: TGTGCCAGCAGCTTTCTTACCCACGAGCAGTACTTC.

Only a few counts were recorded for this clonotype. CDR3 protein: CASSILGVGYTF. The CDR3 coding sequence is TGTGCCAGTAGTATACTAGGAGTTGGCTACACCTTC. The chain carries TRBV19 and TRBJ1-2; D not resolved. The V gene lost 2 bases and the J gene lost 7 bases, with 8 bases spanning the gap. Looked up from germline, CDR1 is LNHDA and CDR2 is SQIVND (reference sequence). The CDR3 has 12 residues.

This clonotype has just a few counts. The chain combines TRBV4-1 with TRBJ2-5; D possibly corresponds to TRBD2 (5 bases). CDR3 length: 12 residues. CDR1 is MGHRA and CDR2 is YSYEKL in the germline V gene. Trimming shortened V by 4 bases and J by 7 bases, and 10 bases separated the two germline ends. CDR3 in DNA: TGCGCCAGCAGCCTAACCGGAGGGACCCAGTACTTC. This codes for CASSLTGGTQYF.

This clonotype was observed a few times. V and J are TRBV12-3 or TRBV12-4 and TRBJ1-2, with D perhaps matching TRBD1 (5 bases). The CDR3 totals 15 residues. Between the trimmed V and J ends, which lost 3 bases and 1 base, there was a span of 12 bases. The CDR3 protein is CASSFPDIVNYGYTF. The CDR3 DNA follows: TGTGCCAGCAGTTTTCCGGACATAGTTAACTATGGCTACACCTTC.

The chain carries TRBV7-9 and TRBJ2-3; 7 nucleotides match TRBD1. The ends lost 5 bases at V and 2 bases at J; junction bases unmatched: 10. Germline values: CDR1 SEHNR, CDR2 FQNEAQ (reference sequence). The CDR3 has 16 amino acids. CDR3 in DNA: TGTGCCAGCAGCGCGTGGGACAGAGCCCTCACAGATACGCAGTATTTT. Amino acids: CASSAWDRALTDTQYF.

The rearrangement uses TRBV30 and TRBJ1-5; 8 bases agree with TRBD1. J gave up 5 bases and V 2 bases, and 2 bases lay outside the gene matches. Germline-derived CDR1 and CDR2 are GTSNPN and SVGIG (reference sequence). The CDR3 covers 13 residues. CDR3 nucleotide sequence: TGTGCCTGGAGTACAGGGGGACATCAGCCCCAGCATTTT. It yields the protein CAWSTGGHQPQHF.